The 23 T cell receptor beta chains in this list originate from one sample, sequenced in a study of identical twins. Each CDR3 protein is one row after TCRdb ran MiXCR on the 5' RACE reads. The sample has 500,000 or so distinct CDR3 sequences; approximately 15% are singletons. These data were also filed under a second study, of yellow fever vaccine responses in identical twins.

Sequenced sample: CD4+ T cells sorted from blood. Receptors originate from a woman between 18 and 30 years old in good health.

The chain uses TRBV7-9 and TRBJ2-3, with D perhaps given as TRBD1 or TRBD2 (6 bases each). This CDR3 region has 16 residues. V was trimmed by 5 bases and J by 4 bases, leaving 19 bases between them. CDR1 and CDR2 (germline): SEHNR, FQNEAQ (reference sequence). This CDR3 is CASSPSAPGGSDTQYF. As DNA, the CDR3 is TGTGCCAGCAGCCCCTCGGCCCCCGGGGGCTCAGATACGCAGTATTTT.

This clonotype was counted only a few times. The gene calls are TRBV28 and TRBJ2-1; 7 bases are a match to TRBD1. CDR3 length: 15 residues. Germline-derived CDR1 and CDR2 are MDHEN and SYDVKM. The V gene end was trimmed by 5 bases and the J gene end by 10 bases; junction bases not matched to a gene: 14. The CDR3 nucleotides are TGTGCCAGCAGTCCCCGGGACAGAGCCCTAGGGGAGCAGTTCTTC. Its translation: CASSPRDRALGEQFF.

The chain combines TRBV2 with TRBJ2-3; no definite D call. The length of the CDR3 is 15 residues. CDR1 SNHLY and CDR2 FYNNEI come from the germline V gene. Trimming pared 5 bases from V and 1 base from J, leaving 13 bases between. This chain's CDR3 is CASSLGPLGTDTQYF. The CDR3 coding sequence is TGTGCCAGCAGTCTAGGCCCCCTTGGCACAGATACGCAGTATTTT.

This clonotype occurred a few times. The V call is TRBV5-1, the J call TRBJ2-1; 14 positions agree with TRBD2. Germline loops: CDR1 SGHRS, CDR2 YFSETQ. The junction had 12 bases not matched to a gene; V was cut back by 4 bases and J by 0 bases. This CDR3 is 20 amino acids long. The CDR3 loop is CASSQKIGLAGGSSYNEQFF. The CDR3 DNA reads TGCGCCAGCAGCCAAAAAATCGGACTAGCGGGGGGAAGCTCCTACAATGAGCAGTTCTTC.

The V call is TRBV27, the J call TRBJ2-7; tentative D call: TRBD1 (6 bases). The germline gives CDR1 MNHEY, CDR2 SMNVEV (reference sequence). The CDR3 extends over 14 amino acids. The germline V and J ends were trimmed by 0 bases and 7 bases, with 13 bases remaining between them. The CDR3 sequence is CASSLSLQGWEQYF. DNA for the CDR3: TGTGCCAGCAGTTTATCGTTACAGGGCTGGGAGCAGTACTTC.

This clonotype appeared a few times. This chain connects TRBV14 to TRBJ2-3; D remains ambiguous. The CDR3 runs 14 residues. Per the germline V gene, CDR1 is SGHDN and CDR2 is FVKESK. Trimming took 0 bases from V and 4 from J, leaving 8 bases between them. The CDR3 coding sequence is TGTGCCAGCAGCCAAGATTTCCGGCCAGATACGCAGTATTTT. Translation gives CASSQDFRPDTQYF. Combining the CDR3 with reference TRBV14 and TRBJ2-3 gives the whole variable domain EAGVTQFPSHSVIEKGQTVTLRCDPISGHDNLYWYRRVMGKEIKFLLHFVKESKQDESGMPNNRFLAERTGGTYSTLKVQPAELEDSGVYFCASSQDFRPDTQYFGPGTRLTVL.

Worth noting for this clonotype: The CDR3 does not end in the conserved phenylalanine or tryptophan, so this is likely a read error. J is TRBJ1-2 and V is TRBV7-2; 7 bases match TRBD1. V was pared by 4 bases and J by 7 bases, with 18 bases of the junction left unmatched. The CDR3 is 17 amino acids. Looked up from germline, CDR1 is SGHTA and CDR2 is FQGNSA. The CDR3 loop reads CASSSRPAGQGVGGYTL. The CDR3 nucleotides read TGTGCCAGCAGCTCACGGCCCGCGGGGCAGGGGGTTGGTGGCTACACCCTC.

CDR3 sequence reads: CASSFEQGAQETQYF. The CDR3 DNA reads TGCGCCAGCAGCTTTGAACAGGGGGCTCAAGAGACCCAGTACTTC. This chain joins TRBV5-1 and TRBJ2-5; TRBD1 matches 9 bases. Germline V gives CDR1 SGHRS, CDR2 YFSETQ. The junction had 4 bases not matched to a gene; V was cut back by 2 bases and J by 2 bases. CDR3 length: 15 residues.

The chain employs TRBV20-1 and TRBJ2-5; D is uncertain. The V gene's germline CDR1 is DFQATT and CDR2 SNEGSKA (reference sequence). V was cut by 3 bases and J by 4 bases, with 3 bases left in between. This CDR3 contains 10 residues. Here the CDR3 DNA reads TGCAGTGCTAGGATAGAGACCCAGTACTTC. Translating it yields CSARIETQYF.

This sequence joins TRBV12-3 or TRBV12-4 and TRBJ2-5, with D maybe TRBD2 (5 bases). The ends were cut back, 5 bases at V and 5 bases at J, with 24 bases in the middle. The CDR3 is made up of 17 amino acids. In DNA form, the CDR3 reads TGTGCCAGCAGTCGGGTAGTGGGAGTCCCACTTGTGGAGACCCAGTACTTC. It codes for CASSRVVGVPLVETQYF.

This clonotype occurred a few times. The chain recombines TRBV5-1 with TRBJ2-7; the D gene is possibly TRBD1 (6 bases). Germline V gives CDR1 SGHRS, CDR2 YFSETQ. The length of the CDR3 is 15 residues. V lost 4 bases to trimming and J lost 0 bases, with 14 bases between them. The DNA of the CDR3 is TGCGCCAGCAGCGCAGGGGACAAGAGCTCCTACGAGCAGTACTTC. The encoded protein is CASSAGDKSSYEQYF. Full variable domain (missing parts from reference TRBV5-1 and TRBJ2-7): KAGVTQTPRYLIKTRGQQVTLSCSPISGHRSVSWYQQTPGQGLQFLFEYFSETQRNKGNFPGRFSGRQFSNSRSEMNVSTLELGDSALYLCASSAGDKSSYEQYFGPGTRLTVT.

The chain joins TRBV11-2 to TRBJ2-3, with D possibly being TRBD2 (5 bases). The germline V and J ends were trimmed by 2 bases and 2 bases, with 14 bases remaining between them. This CDR3 comprises 16 residues. Germline CDR1 SGHAT, CDR2 FQNNGV. CDR3 bases: TGTGCCAGCAGCTTACTTCCGGGAAGCCCCACAGATACGCAGTATTTT. It translates to CASSLLPGSPTDTQYF.

This clonotype has at least ten counts. The chain joins TRBV5-1 to TRBJ2-1, with D tentatively TRBD1 (6 bases). The length of the CDR3 is 13 residues. CDR1 is SGHRS, CDR2 YFSETQ, per germline. V was trimmed by 4 bases and J by 5 bases, leaving 10 bases between them. CDR3 nucleotides: TGCGCCAGCAGCCCGGACAGAAACAATGAGCAGTTCTTC. Its protein product is CASSPDRNNEQFF.

J is TRBJ2-7 and V is TRBV28; the match to TRBD2 covers 7 bases. The CDR3 totals 15 residues. J lost 0 bases, V lost 4 bases, and 6 bases had no gene match. In germline, CDR1 is MDHEN, CDR2 SYDVKM. The CDR3 reads CASSYRLASSYEQYF. The CDR3 DNA reads TGTGCCAGCAGTTACAGACTAGCCAGCTCCTACGAGCAGTACTTC. Drawing the rest from reference TRBV28 and TRBJ2-7, the complete variable domain is DVKVTQSSRYLVKRTGEKVFLECVQDMDHENMFWYRQDPGLGLRLIYFSYDVKMKEKGDIPEGYSVSREKKERFSLILESASTNQTSMYLCASSYRLASSYEQYFGPGTRLTVT.

This chain joins TRBV28 and TRBJ1-3; 7 nucleotides align to TRBD1. The V gene's germline CDR1 is MDHEN and CDR2 SYDVKM. V lost 8 bases and J lost 2; bases outside the gene matches: 6. The CDR3 contains 14 residues. This CDR3 reads CASGLDRAGNTIYF. In DNA form, the CDR3 reads TGTGCCAGCGGCCTAGACAGGGCTGGAAACACCATATATTTT. Looking up the rest from reference TRBV28 and TRBJ1-3 gives the full variable domain: DVKVTQSSRYLVKRTGEKVFLECVQDMDHENMFWYRQDPGLGLRLIYFSYDVKMKEKGDIPEGYSVSREKKERFSLILESASTNQTSMYLCASGLDRAGNTIYFGEGSWLTVV.

CDR3 amino acids: CASSPPGQATTNEKLFF. DNA of the CDR3: TGTGCCAGCTCACCACCGGGACAGGCGACAACTAATGAAAAACTGTTTTTT. The V and J genes are TRBV18 and TRBJ1-4, with TRBD1 identical over 8 bases. V was clipped by 0 bases and J by 0 bases; unmatched bases: 3. The CDR3 spans 17 residues. Germline assignment: CDR1 KGHSH and CDR2 LQKENI.

The CDR3 region has the DNA TGCGCCAGCAGTGAAAGGGGCCGGGATCAGCCCCAGCATTTT. Translation: CASSERGRDQPQHF. J is TRBJ1-5 and V is TRBV10-2; tentative D call: TRBD1 (5 bases). With 3 bases removed from V and 5 bases from J, the gap between germline ends came to 11 bases. The CDR3 is 14 residues long. Germline values: CDR1 WSHSY, CDR2 SAAADI.

The chain employs TRBV27 and TRBJ2-1; maybe TRBD1 (5 bases). Germline lookup yields CDR1 MNHEY and CDR2 SMNVEV (reference sequence). The CDR3 loop spans 15 amino acids. V lost 3 bases to trimming and J lost 1 base, with 10 bases between them. The CDR3 is CASSFRQRSYNEQFF. In nucleotides, the CDR3 is TGTGCCAGCAGTTTTCGACAGAGGTCCTACAATGAGCAGTTCTTC.

This clonotype was counted only a few times. The chain carries TRBV5-1 and TRBJ2-7, with D perhaps TRBD1 (6 bases). The CDR3 runs 13 residues. The V and J ends lost 4 bases and 3 bases respectively, with 11 bases between them. Germline values: CDR1 SGHRS, CDR2 YFSETQ. This CDR3 is CASSPGHHYEQYF. The CDR3 DNA reads as TGCGCCAGCAGCCCGGGACACCACTACGAGCAGTACTTC. The whole variable domain, filled in from reference TRBV5-1 and TRBJ2-7, reads KAGVTQTPRYLIKTRGQQVTLSCSPISGHRSVSWYQQTPGQGLQFLFEYFSETQRNKGNFPGRFSGRQFSNSRSEMNVSTLELGDSALYLCASSPGHHYEQYFGPGTRLTVT.

The chain employs TRBV20-1 and TRBJ2-1, with 9 bases fitting TRBD2. This CDR3 comprises 16 residues. The V gene's germline CDR1 is DFQATT and CDR2 SNEGSKA (reference sequence). The J segment lost 0 bases and the V segment lost 6 bases, leaving 9 bases of the junction unmatched. CDR3 bases: TGCAGTGCGCAACTAGCGGGCACCTTCTCCTACAATGAGCAGTTCTTC. Translation gives CSAQLAGTFSYNEQFF.

The chain uses TRBV20-1 and TRBJ2-7; D unclear. V was pared by 3 bases and J by 1 base, with 10 bases between. The CDR3 sequence is 13 residues long. The germline gives CDR1 DFQATT, CDR2 SNEGSKA (reference sequence). The CDR3 DNA follows: TGCAGTGCTAGGCTCCTAGGGTCCTACGAGCAGTACTTC. Translation: CSARLLGSYEQYF.

This clonotype was seen at least ten times. The chain recombines TRBV24-1 with TRBJ2-2; tentatively, D is TRBD2 (5 bases). Between the trimmed V and J ends, which lost 6 bases and 5 bases, there was a span of 9 bases. The germline V gene encodes CDR1 KGHDR and CDR2 SFDVKD. The CDR3 consists of 13 residues. For the CDR3, the DNA is TGTGCCACCAGTCAGAGGGCAACCGGGGAGCTGTTTTTT. As protein: CATSQRATGELFF.

There are many counts of this clonotype. The CDR3 loop reads CAWSGTSGRVSPNTGELFF. CDR3 coding DNA: TGTGCCTGGAGTGGGACTAGCGGGAGGGTCAGTCCGAACACCGGGGAGCTGTTTTTT. The rearrangement joins TRBV30 to TRBJ2-2, with 15 bases identical to TRBD2. After removal of 1 base from V and 0 bases from J, the junction contained 6 bases not matched to a gene. The CDR3 runs to 19 residues. Germline values: CDR1 GTSNPN, CDR2 SVGIG (reference sequence).